The clone carrying this T cell receptor beta chain was counted between two and nine times. Its antigen is not known. The data were produced by immunoSEQ multiplex PCR, yet TCRdb's version contains in-frame clones alone and is incomplete. The data hold 15,000 to 20,000 clones, with approximately 80% observed a single time. The unexposed donors gave CD4+ T cells in 2011-2018, prior to COVID-19. The cells were cultured for less than twelve days before CD4+ T cells were isolated. As cell numbers allowed, unexposed-donor CD4+ T cells faced SARS-CoV-2 S/N and four cold-coronavirus spikes. The entry originates in a study of CD4 T cells in relation to SARS-CoV-2 and coronaviruses. Points from the study as a whole: No donor gave both pre-pandemic and post-infection samples. In approximately 71% of donors, memory CD4+ clonotypes crossrecognized SARS-CoV-2 and at least one common cold coronavirus spike. Crossreactive clones expanded significantly less to SARS-CoV-2 than monoreactive clones.

The V and J ends lost 7 bases and 7 bases respectively, with 13 bases between them. The CDR3 runs to 13 residues. Germline values: CDR1 LNHDA, CDR2 SQIVND (reference sequence). The sequence came from a human donor in good health. This chain uses TRBV19 with TRBJ1-4; unclear D gene. Sequencing was done on a sample of CD4+ T cells from PBMCs, cultured in vitro. The CDR3 coding sequence is TGTGCCAGTACCTCTTTGGACGGTGAAAAACTGTTTTTT. It specifies CASTSLDGEKLFF.